What follows are 29 T cell receptor beta chains derived from one specimen sequenced in a study of T-cell reconstitution after alpha-beta-depleted transplantation in children. Unique molecular identifiers were incorporated during preparation of the TCRbeta library. TCRdb re-analysed the PCR reads in MiXCR, keeping a single row per CDR3 protein. Of 83,000 or so distinct CDR3 sequences listed, 7% to 10% are singletons. Sample: PBMCs from the stem cell graft donor, taken from the stem cell graft. These receptors came from a human donor who donated a stem cell graft to a child with congenital amegakaryocytic thrombocytopenia.

In its sample, this clonotype was seen many times. The CDR3 loop is CASSLMLGSGNTIYF. The CDR3 coding sequence is TGTGCCAGCAGCTTGATGTTGGGATCTGGAAACACCATATATTTT. The chain carries TRBV5-6 and TRBJ1-3; D uncertain. CDR1 is SGHDT and CDR2 is YYEEEE in the germline V gene. V lost 1 base to trimming and J lost 1 base, with 9 bases between them. CDR3 size: 15 residues.

This clonotype has at least ten counts. V and J are TRBV7-8 and TRBJ2-3, with 13 bases identical to TRBD2. V lost 0 bases, J lost 7 bases, and 4 bases stayed unmatched. This CDR3 region has 16 residues. Germline V CDR1 and CDR2: SGHVS, FQNEAQ. The CDR3 loop is CASSLATSGGFYTQYF. The CDR3 bases are TGTGCCAGCAGCTTAGCGACTAGCGGGGGGTTTTATACGCAGTATTTT.

With regard to this clonotype: This could be a read error, since a much larger clone is one nucleotide away. The chain is built from TRBV4-1 and TRBJ2-1; unclear D gene. The CDR3 contains 18 residues. Germline V gives CDR1 MGHRA, CDR2 YSYEKL. CDR3 sequence reads: CASSQDTGMWSSYNDQFF. The DNA of the CDR3 is TGCGCCAGCAGCCAAGATACTGGAATGTGGAGCTCCTACAATGACCAGTTCTTC.

Notes on this clonotype: A much larger clone lies one base from this, so it may be a read error. The rearrangement uses TRBV5-1 and TRBJ2-4; possibly TRBD1 or TRBD2 for D (6 bases each). Germline-derived CDR1 and CDR2 are SGHRS and YFSETQ. There are 13 residues in the CDR3. This CDR3 reads CASSSLGGNSQYF. The CDR3 nucleotides read TGCGCCAGCAGCTCCCTGGGGGGCAACAGTCAGTACTTC.

In this sample, this clonotype turned up many times. The chain joins TRBV7-9 to TRBJ2-7; 8 bases agree with TRBD1. This CDR3 region has 16 residues. The V segment lost 5 bases and the J segment 0 bases; nucleotides outside the gene matches: 9. From germline, CDR1 is SEHNR and CDR2 FQNEAQ (reference sequence). The CDR3 nucleotides read TGTGCCAGCAGCCGCGGACAGGGAGTCCTCTCCTACGAGCAGTACTTC. Translation gives CASSRGQGVLSYEQYF.

This clonotype was found a few times. The J gene is TRBJ2-3, the V gene TRBV7-8; 8 bases are a match to TRBD2. Germline values: CDR1 SGHVS, CDR2 FQNEAQ. Trimming removed 3 bases from V and 1 base from J; junction bases left unmatched: 3. The CDR3 totals 15 residues. The CDR3 DNA reads as TGTGCCAGCAGCTTTGGGCGGGGGGGCACAGATACGCAGTATTTT. As protein: CASSFGRGGTDTQYF.

This clonotype came up a few times. V is TRBV5-1 and J is TRBJ2-1; D is unresolved. From germline, CDR1 is SGHRS and CDR2 YFSETQ. This CDR3 has 13 amino acids. V was trimmed by 4 bases and J by 4 bases, leaving 9 bases between them. The CDR3 coding sequence is TGCGCCAGCAGCAAGGACGGTTACAATGAGCAGTTCTTC. The encoded protein is CASSKDGYNEQFF.

This clonotype was seen at least ten times. The V call is TRBV15, the J call TRBJ2-3; D might be TRBD1 (5 bases). V shed 0 bases and J shed 4 bases, with 8 bases lying between them. CDR1 is LNHNV, CDR2 YYDKDF, per germline (reference sequence). This CDR3 is 14 amino acids long. The CDR3 is CATSRDMGPDTQYF. CDR3 DNA sequence: TGTGCCACCAGCAGAGATATGGGGCCAGATACGCAGTATTTT.

This clonotype was counted ten times or more. V usage is TRBV29-1 and J usage is TRBJ1-1; TRBD1 matches 7 bases. The CDR3 sequence is 12 residues long. Unmatched junction bases numbered 7, after V lost 5 bases and J lost 7 bases. Per germline, CDR1 SQVTM and CDR2 ANQGSEA. In DNA form, the CDR3 reads TGCAGCGTTATGACAGGGCGTTATGAAGCTTTCTTT. This encodes CSVMTGRYEAFF.

There are a few counts of this clonotype. The chain uses TRBV5-1 and TRBJ1-1; D possibly corresponds to TRBD1 (6 bases). The germline V gene has CDR1 SGHRS and CDR2 YFSETQ. The CDR3 is 16 amino acids. Trimming took off 4 bases at V and 5 bases at J, with 21 bases between the two ends. DNA of the CDR3: TGCGCCAGCAGCAAAGGGGACACGGGGGGGAAAACTGAAGCTTTCTTT. Translated: CASSKGDTGGKTEAFF.

This clonotype was observed many times. The chain joins TRBV29-1 to TRBJ1-2; 10 bases agree with TRBD1. The J segment lost 5 bases and the V segment lost 6 bases, leaving 6 bases of the junction unmatched. Germline CDR1 and CDR2: SQVTM and ANQGSEA. CDR3 length: 13 amino acids. This chain's CDR3 is CSVAGQGLYGYTF. The CDR3 DNA reads TGCAGCGTCGCGGGACAGGGGTTATATGGCTACACCTTC.

V and J are TRBV3-1 and TRBJ1-1; 8 bases map to TRBD1. Trimming at V came to 3 bases and at J to 2 bases, leaving 5 bases not matched to a gene. The CDR3 extends over 15 amino acids. The V gene's germline CDR1 is LGHDT and CDR2 YNNKEL (reference sequence). CDR3 sequence (DNA): TGTGCCAGCAGCCAGTGGACAGGGATTAACACTGAAGCTTTCTTT. Protein sequence: CASSQWTGINTEAFF.

This clonotype was observed many times. This sequence joins TRBV20-1 and TRBJ1-2; D not certain. The CDR3 has 16 residues. Per the germline V gene, CDR1 is DFQATT and CDR2 is SNEGSKA (reference sequence). The germline V and J ends were trimmed by 3 bases and 4 bases, with 21 bases remaining between them. CDR3 region: CSASEGPYLGSYGYTF. The CDR3 bases are TGCAGTGCTAGCGAGGGCCCCTACTTAGGATCCTATGGCTACACCTTC.

This clonotype has at least ten counts. The rearrangement joins TRBV20-1 to TRBJ1-1; no firm D call. The germline V gene encodes CDR1 DFQATT and CDR2 SNEGSKA (reference sequence). The CDR3 loop spans 13 amino acids. V was trimmed by 4 bases and J by 5 bases, leaving 14 bases between them. The CDR3 sequence is CSANKEVETEAFF. The CDR3 DNA is TGCAGTGCTAATAAGGAAGTAGAGACTGAAGCTTTCTTT.

In its sample, this clonotype was seen many times. This sequence joins TRBV20-1 and TRBJ2-6; no clear D. This CDR3 comprises 13 residues. V was shortened by 6 bases and J by 0 bases, with 6 bases between the two germline ends. Germline CDR1 and CDR2: DFQATT and SNEGSKA (reference sequence). The CDR3 bases are TGCAGTGCGGCTCGCTCTGGGGCCAACGTCCTGACTTTC. Its protein is CSAARSGANVLTF.

This clonotype was seen ten or more times. The chain has TRBV5-1 and TRBJ2-3; D not resolved. CDR3 size: 14 residues. In germline, CDR1 is SGHRS, CDR2 YFSETQ. Trimming removed 0 bases at V and 6 bases at J, with 11 bases between. The DNA of the CDR3 is TGCGCCAGCAGCTTGGACGTCGTGAGGGATACGCAGTATTTT. The encoded protein is CASSLDVVRDTQYF. The full variable domain, rest sourced from reference TRBV5-1 and TRBJ2-3, is KAGVTQTPRYLIKTRGQQVTLSCSPISGHRSVSWYQQTPGQGLQFLFEYFSETQRNKGNFPGRFSGRQFSNSRSEMNVSTLELGDSALYLCASSLDVVRDTQYFGPGTRLTVL.

This clonotype has ten or more counts. The J gene is TRBJ1-5, the V gene TRBV20-1; the D is unclear. With 3 bases removed from V and 3 bases from J, the gap between germline ends came to 12 bases. CDR3 length: 14 residues. Germline V gene sequence: CDR1 DFQATT, CDR2 SNEGSKA (reference sequence). In DNA form, the CDR3 reads TGCAGTGCTAGCCAAGGGCGATTCAATCAGCCCCAGCATTTT. It is translated as CSASQGRFNQPQHF.

This clonotype was detected many times. The J gene is TRBJ2-3, the V gene TRBV12-3 or TRBV12-4; maybe TRBD1 (6 bases). This CDR3 contains 16 residues. With 6 bases removed from V and 0 bases from J, the gap between germline ends came to 16 bases. The CDR3: CASSPWNRVSTDTQYF. CDR3 DNA: TGTGCCAGCAGCCCTTGGAACAGGGTGAGCACAGATACGCAGTATTTT.

This clonotype was counted many times. This chain uses TRBV12-3 or TRBV12-4 with TRBJ2-7; D remains ambiguous. This CDR3 is 11 amino acids long. Trimming left V 7 bases short and J 3 bases short, with 7 bases between. The CDR3 protein is CASTDLYEQYF. CDR3 DNA sequence: TGTGCCAGCACGGACCTCTACGAGCAGTACTTC.

This clonotype was counted ten times or more. In DNA form, the CDR3 reads TGTGCCAGCAGCCTCGATTCAAGAGCGACCCAGTACTTC. This sequence encodes CASSLDSRATQYF. The J gene is TRBJ2-5, the V gene TRBV7-3; D call uncertain. Germline V gene data show CDR1 as SGHTA and CDR2 as FQGTGA. Trimming shortened V by 5 bases and J by 7 bases, and 14 bases separated the two germline ends. This CDR3 is built from 13 residues.

This clonotype was seen ten or more times. The chain is built from TRBV29-1 and TRBJ1-2, with unresolved D. The V gene's germline CDR1 is SQVTM and CDR2 ANQGSEA. Trimming took off 4 bases at V and 1 base at J, with 13 bases between the two ends. This CDR3 contains 14 residues. The CDR3: CSVVDGTDNYGYTF. Written as DNA, the CDR3 is TGCAGCGTTGTGGACGGAACCGATAACTATGGCTACACCTTC.

This clonotype appeared many times. V and J are TRBV5-1 and TRBJ1-4, with 9 bases that match TRBD1. V shed 4 bases and J 10 bases; nucleotides not matched to a gene: 2. The CDR3 is made up of 12 amino acids. Germline V CDR1 and CDR2: SGHRS, YFSETQ. Here the CDR3 reads CASSTDRGKLFF. CDR3 coding DNA: TGCGCCAGCAGCACGGACAGGGGAAAACTGTTTTTT.

In the case of this clonotype: A much larger clone differs from this one at a single base, so this may be a read error. The CDR3 is CATSQGSKAGVNTEAFF. The CDR3 DNA sequence: TGTGCCACCAGCCAAGGAAGCAAGGCAGGGGTGAACACTGAAGCTTTCTTT. The chain combines TRBV3-1 with TRBJ1-1; a possible D gene is TRBD1 (6 bases). This CDR3 comprises 17 residues. The V gene's germline CDR1 is LGHDT and CDR2 YNNKEL (reference sequence).

The sample holds many counts of this clonotype. The chain carries TRBV10-3 and TRBJ2-7; 7 bases align to TRBD1. CDR1 and CDR2 (germline): ENHRY, SYGVKD. Trimming removed 3 bases from V and 7 bases from J; junction bases left unmatched: 15. The CDR3 spans 16 residues. The CDR3 region has the DNA TGTGCCATCAGTGATGCCAGACAGGGACAGTTGGGAGAGCAGTACTTC. Encoded protein: CAISDARQGQLGEQYF.

This clonotype has ten or more counts. This chain links TRBV20-1 with TRBJ2-2; TRBD1 aligns across 8 bases. Trimming cost V 2 bases and J 3 bases; bases outside gene matches: 5. Germline lookup yields CDR1 DFQATT and CDR2 SNEGSKA (reference sequence). This CDR3 region has 15 residues. CDR3 nucleotides: TGCAGTGCTAGACGGACAGGGCACGACACCGGGGAGCTGTTTTTT. Translation gives CSARRTGHDTGELFF.

The chain links TRBV5-1 to TRBJ2-5; D might be TRBD2 (6 bases). CDR1 SGHRS and CDR2 YFSETQ come from the germline V gene. V gave up 7 bases and J gave up 4 bases, with 20 bases separating them. The CDR3 covers 15 residues. The CDR3 loop is CASSNGATGGETQYF. Written as DNA, the CDR3 is TGCGCCAGCTCCAACGGGGCTACCGGGGGAGAGACCCAGTACTTC.

Ten or more counts support this clonotype. The chain combines TRBV6-2 or TRBV6-3 with TRBJ1-5; possible D gene TRBD1, 5 bases. Trimming took off 5 bases at V and 4 bases at J, with 15 bases between the two ends. The CDR3 is made up of 15 amino acids. Per the germline V gene, CDR1 is MNHEY and CDR2 is SVGEGT. The CDR3 bases are TGTGCCAGCAGTCCACCAGGGTATCGGAATCAGCCCCAGCATTTT. Amino acid sequence: CASSPPGYRNQPQHF.

This clonotype was picked up many times. V is TRBV7-2 and J is TRBJ1-1; no definite D call. Trimming stripped 5 bases from V and 0 bases from J, with 19 bases between. In germline, CDR1 is SGHTA, CDR2 FQGNSA. CDR3 size: 17 residues. The CDR3 DNA reads TGTGCCAGCAGCCCACAACCTTTATCCGTCCTGAACACTGAAGCTTTCTTT. Encoded protein: CASSPQPLSVLNTEAFF.

This clonotype has ten or more counts. The chain uses TRBV7-8 and TRBJ2-3, with 10 positions matching TRBD2. J gave up 3 bases and V 2 bases, and 5 bases lay outside the gene matches. Germline CDR1 reads SGHVS; CDR2 reads FQNEAQ. The CDR3 extends over 16 amino acids. The CDR3 loop is CASSLQASGSTDTQYF. The DNA of the CDR3 is TGTGCCAGCAGCTTACAGGCTAGCGGGAGTACAGATACGCAGTATTTT.